A single T cell receptor beta chain is shown here with its context. The source of the sample is a study of blood T cell repertoires in COVID-19. Study-level information: From T cells, B-cell-depleted T cells, or PBMCs came the material, which was cDNA or gDNA.

Original data processing: Researchers report that nucleated cell counts were estimated from reference gene primer amplification. Here immunoSEQ multiplex PCR was the method, and the copy in TCRdb shows in-frame clones only, minus some. That table is the source of V, J and clone size, and D and trimming were worked out from the DNA. The table records roughly 150,000 clones, 87% of them present only once. CDR3 size: 16 residues. Germline CDR1 and CDR2: MNHNS and SASEGT. V lost 2 bases, J lost 6 bases, and 10 bases stayed unmatched. This clonotype was obtained from a human donor in a cohort sampled during active COVID-19. The V and J genes are TRBV6-1 and TRBJ1-5; 7 bases are shared with TRBD1. Sequencing used peripheral blood. This CDR3 reads CASSERQGAETQPQHF. In DNA, the CDR3 is TGTGCCAGCAGTGAAAGACAGGGTGCTGAGACTCAGCCCCAGCATTTT.